The 14 T cell receptor beta chains reported below all come from one sample, sequenced in a study of brain T cells in children with intractable seizures. As for time point: blood from clinic visit 5 months post-surgery; TSC patient then seizure free. Libraries were prepared by immunoSEQ multiplex PCR; TCRdb keeps only in-frame clonotypes and omits some of them. The sample carries 340,000 or so clones, over 90% recorded once. Sequencing used peripheral blood, obtained roughly 5 months after surgery. Receptors originate from a boy under two years old with tuberous sclerosis and intractable seizures.

The chain uses TRBV28 and TRBJ1-1, with D hard to call. The CDR3 is made up of 12 amino acids. V was cut by 5 bases and J by 5 bases, with 9 bases left in between. The germline V gene encodes CDR1 MDHEN and CDR2 SYDVKM. CDR3 DNA sequence: TGTGCCAGCAGTCCTTCGGGGACTGAAGCTTTCTTT. Translating it yields CASSPSGTEAFF.

This clone appeared once. This chain links TRBV7-2 with TRBJ2-1; TRBD2 matches at 9 bases. Germline lookup yields CDR1 SGHTA and CDR2 FQGNSA. V trimming: 5 bases; J trimming: 7 bases; junction bases outside the gene matches: 9. The CDR3 spans 15 residues. In nucleotides, the CDR3 is TGTGCCAGCAGCGTAGGAGCGGGAGGAATTAATGAGCAGTTCTTC. Translated, it gives CASSVGAGGINEQFF.

J is TRBJ2-1 and V is TRBV4-2; 10 bases agree with TRBD2. This CDR3 comprises 18 residues. From germline, CDR1 is LGHNA and CDR2 YNFKEQ. V was pared by 0 bases and J by 5 bases, with 10 bases of the junction left unmatched. The CDR3: CASSQEISGLALNNEQFF. The DNA of the CDR3 is TGTGCCAGCAGCCAAGAGATTTCGGGACTAGCGTTGAACAATGAGCAGTTCTTC.

The chain combines TRBV19 with TRBJ1-5; D not resolved. The CDR3 consists of 16 residues. Germline V lookup: CDR1 LNHDA, CDR2 SQIVND (reference sequence). Trimming stripped 2 bases from V and 0 bases from J, with 11 bases between. CDR3 protein: CASSISGGISNQPQHF. The DNA of the CDR3 is TGTGCCAGTAGTATATCCGGCGGAATTAGCAATCAGCCCCAGCATTTT.

This sequence joins TRBV12-2 and TRBJ2-7; TRBD2, the table's D call, was not compared with the DNA. TRBV12-2 is tagged as a pseudogene. The CDR3 runs to 19 residues. This CDR3 is CASRLAVIPPGLGVHEQYF. The CDR3 DNA is TGTGCAAGTCGCTTAGCCGTCATACCTCCGGGACTAGGAGTCCACGAGCAGTACTTC.

V usage is TRBV11-1 and J usage is TRBJ1-2; 8 bases are a match to TRBD1. The trim removed 3 bases at V and 8 bases at J, leaving 11 bases unmatched. CDR3 length: 15 residues. Per germline, CDR1 SGHAT and CDR2 FQDESV (reference sequence). CDR3 amino acids: CASSLTGEFTGGYTF. In DNA form, the CDR3 reads TGTGCCAGCAGCTTGACAGGGGAGTTTACAGGAGGCTACACCTTC.

This chain connects TRBV19 to TRBJ2-7, with 8 bases identical to TRBD1. Per the germline V gene, CDR1 is LNHDA and CDR2 is SQIVND (reference sequence). This CDR3 is 14 amino acids long. Unmatched junction bases numbered 5, after V lost 7 bases and J lost 0 bases. The chain's CDR3 is CASTRTGSSYEQYF. CDR3 bases: TGTGCCAGTACCAGGACAGGGAGCTCCTACGAGCAGTACTTC.

This clone was seen a few times. This chain connects TRBV3-1 (or the pseudogene TRBV3-2) to TRBJ2-7; D uncertain. The germline CDR1 and CDR2 sequences are LGHDT and YNNKEL (reference sequence). The CDR3 consists of 13 residues. V was shortened by 4 bases and J by 5 bases, with 12 bases between the two germline ends. Here the CDR3 DNA reads TGTGCCAGCAGCCTAAGCGTTCGTAACGAGCAGTACTTC. Protein sequence: CASSLSVRNEQYF.

This rearrangement joins TRBV5-6 to TRBJ2-7; 7 nucleotides align to TRBD1. V was clipped by 3 bases and J by 6 bases; unmatched bases: 9. The CDR3 spans 14 residues. From germline, CDR1 is SGHDT and CDR2 YYEEEE. In DNA, the CDR3 is TGTGCCAGCAGCTCCCGGACAGGTTCGGGCGAGCAGTACTTC. As protein: CASSSRTGSGEQYF.

The gene calls are TRBV30 and TRBJ1-6; D gene ambiguous. V dropped 0 bases and J dropped 0 bases, with 9 bases sitting between them. CDR3 length: 16 residues. Germline values: CDR1 GTSNPN, CDR2 SVGIG (reference sequence). CDR3 sequence reads: CAWSVPDFSYNSPLHF. In nucleotides, the CDR3 is TGTGCCTGGAGTGTACCAGATTTCTCCTATAATTCACCCCTCCACTTT. Supplemented by reference TRBV30 and TRBJ1-6, the full variable domain reads SQTIHQWPATLVQPVGSPLSLECTVEGTSNPNLYWYRQAAGRGLQLLFYSVGIGQISSEVPQNLSASRPQDRQFILSSKKLLLSDSGFYLCAWSVPDFSYNSPLHFGNGTRLTVT.

This sequence joins TRBV11-2 and TRBJ2-1; 9 bases map to TRBD2. CDR1 and CDR2 from the germline V gene are SGHAT and FQNNGV. The junction had 5 bases not matched to a gene; V was cut back by 5 bases and J by 6 bases. There are 14 residues in the CDR3. In DNA form, the CDR3 reads TGTGCCAGCAGCGCCCTAGCGGGGCTCAATGAGCAGTTCTTC. Translated: CASSALAGLNEQFF.

The V and J genes are TRBV30 and TRBJ2-1; TRBD2 matches at 11 bases. V lost 0 bases to trimming and J lost 14 bases; unmatched junction nucleotides: 9. The germline V gene has CDR1 GTSNPN and CDR2 SVGIG (reference sequence). The CDR3 is 14 amino acids. CDR3 coding DNA: TGTGCCTGGAGTGTACGCCTAGCGGGGGGTGCGGAGTTCTTC. It specifies CAWSVRLAGGAEFF.

This rearrangement joins TRBV5-1 to TRBJ1-4, with a weak D call TRBD1 (5 bases). Trimming cost V 1 base and J 2 bases, with 9 bases left between them. Germline CDR1 reads SGHRS; CDR2 reads YFSETQ. The CDR3 sequence is 15 residues long. The CDR3 DNA reads TGCGCCAGCAGCTTGACGGGGGATACTAATGAAAAACTGTTTTTT. Translated, it gives CASSLTGDTNEKLFF.

The chain has TRBV7-9 and TRBJ2-2, with D hard to call. CDR1 and CDR2 (germline): SEHNR, FQNEAQ (reference sequence). Trimming pared 2 bases from V and 1 base from J, leaving 14 bases between. The CDR3 has 17 amino acids. The DNA for the CDR3 is TGTGCCAGCAGCTTACTTCAGGCGGCGAGGAACACCGGGGAGCTGTTTTTT. Its translation: CASSLLQAARNTGELFF.